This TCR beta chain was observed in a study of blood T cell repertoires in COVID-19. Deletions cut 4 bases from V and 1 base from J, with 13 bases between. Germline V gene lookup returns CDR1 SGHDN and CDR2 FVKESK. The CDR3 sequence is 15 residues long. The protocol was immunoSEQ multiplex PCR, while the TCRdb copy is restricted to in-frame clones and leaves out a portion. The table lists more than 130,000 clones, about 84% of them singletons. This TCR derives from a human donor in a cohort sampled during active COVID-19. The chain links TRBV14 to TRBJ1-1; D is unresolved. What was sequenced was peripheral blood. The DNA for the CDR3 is TGTGCCAGCAGCCCATTAGCGTTATGGAACACTGAAGCTTTCTTT. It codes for CASSPLALWNTEAFF.